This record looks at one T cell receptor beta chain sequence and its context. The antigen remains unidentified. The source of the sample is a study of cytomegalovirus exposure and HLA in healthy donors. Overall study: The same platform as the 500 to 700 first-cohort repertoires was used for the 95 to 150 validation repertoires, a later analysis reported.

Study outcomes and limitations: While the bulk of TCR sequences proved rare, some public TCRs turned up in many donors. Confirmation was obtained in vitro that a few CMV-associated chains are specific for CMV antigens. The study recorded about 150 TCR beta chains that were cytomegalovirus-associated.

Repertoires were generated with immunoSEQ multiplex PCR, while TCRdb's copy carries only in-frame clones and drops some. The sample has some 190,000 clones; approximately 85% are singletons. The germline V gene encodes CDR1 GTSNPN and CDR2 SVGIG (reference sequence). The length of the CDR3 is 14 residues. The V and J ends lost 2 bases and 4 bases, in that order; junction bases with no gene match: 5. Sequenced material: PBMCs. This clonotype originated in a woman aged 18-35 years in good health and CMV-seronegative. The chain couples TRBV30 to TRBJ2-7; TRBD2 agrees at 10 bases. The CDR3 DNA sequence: TGTGCCTGGAGTTTTAGCGGGGGGACATACGAGCAGTACTTC. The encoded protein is CAWSFSGGTYEQYF. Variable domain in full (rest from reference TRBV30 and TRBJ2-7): SQTIHQWPATLVQPVGSPLSLECTVEGTSNPNLYWYRQAAGRGLQLLFYSVGIGQISSEVPQNLSASRPQDRQFILSSKKLLLSDSGFYLCAWSFSGGTYEQYFGPGTRLTVT.